This TCR beta chain was identified in a study of beta chain features in type 1 diabetes. Across the study: In all, approximately 110 million sorted cells from all samples were analyzed.

This clone was counted a few times. Its antigen is undetermined. CDR1 and CDR2 (germline): LNHNV, YYDKDF (reference sequence). V was pared by 4 bases and J by 14 bases, with 18 bases between. The CDR3 has 13 amino acids. All of the isolated RNA was reverse transcribed, so expressed TCRB transcripts were sequenced. Here immunoSEQ multiplex PCR was the method, and the copy in TCRdb shows in-frame clones only, minus some. The sample carries 250,000 to 300,000 clones, 14% recorded once. The study, taken as a whole, reports: Reads derived from cDNA could over-represent cells showing high TCR expression. In patients and controls equally, PCR might favor templates that are shorter. For Type 1 diabetes patients, all four CD4+ subsets carried TCRB CDR3s that were moderately but significantly shorter.

The rearrangement links TRBV15 to TRBJ1-5, with D possibly matching TRBD1 (5 bases). The sample consisted of naive CD4+ T cells from blood. This TCR derives from a man aged 25-40 years with type 1 diabetes. In nucleotides, the CDR3 is TGTGCCACCAGCACCACCTTAGGGGCCAGTAAGCATTTT. Residues: CATSTTLGASKHF. Based on the CDR3 plus reference TRBV15 and TRBJ1-5, the full variable domain is DAMVIQNPRYQVTQFGKPVTLSCSQTLNHNVMYWYQQKSSQAPKLLFHYYDKDFNNEADTPDNFQSRRPNTSFCFLDIRSPGLGDTAMYLCATSTTLGASKHFGDGTRLSIL.